Below are 18 T cell receptor beta chains sequenced from a single sample in a study of technical replicates of blood from several donors. Clones were sequenced by immunoSEQ multiplex PCR, and TCRdb holds only the in-frame ones, with some missing. The sample includes about 100,000 clones, around 96% of them seen just once. Sequenced sample: T cells isolated from PBMCs. These receptors were collected from a human donor in good health.

The gene calls are TRBV2 and TRBJ2-5, with D possibly being TRBD2 (6 bases). The CDR3 length is 24 residues. Germline CDR1 and CDR2: SNHLY and FYNNEI. The V end was cut by 8 bases, the J end by 1 base, with 44 bases between. This CDR3 is CASGGSTSSPNLFPITSPQETQYF. Written as DNA, the CDR3 is TGTGCCAGCGGAGGGAGTACTAGTTCCCCCAATCTGTTCCCCATAACGAGCCCCCAAGAGACCCAGTACTTC.

The chain couples TRBV5-1 to TRBJ2-3; the match to TRBD2 covers 11 bases. Germline V gene data show CDR1 as SGHRS and CDR2 as YFSETQ. The CDR3 runs 20 residues. Losses at the gene ends were 4 bases for V and 0 bases for J; bases not matched to a gene: 16. The CDR3 sequence is CASSPYGTSGKPTSTDTQYF. The CDR3 nucleotides read TGCGCCAGCAGCCCTTACGGGACTAGCGGAAAACCCACTAGCACAGATACGCAGTATTTT.

This chain connects TRBV5-1 to TRBJ2-7; 7 nucleotides line up with TRBD1. Looked up from germline, CDR1 is SGHRS and CDR2 is YFSETQ. The length of the CDR3 is 15 residues. J was trimmed by 4 bases and V by 0 bases; bases with no gene match: 7. Written as DNA, the CDR3 is TGCGCCAGCAGCTTGGGGTCAGGGGGTAGGTACGAGCAGTACTTC. Translation gives CASSLGSGGRYEQYF.

This clone was seen only a few times. The chain is built from TRBV12-5 and TRBJ1-1, with D uncertain. The germline V gene encodes CDR1 LGHNT and CDR2 FRNRAP. V was cut by 4 bases and J by 11 bases, with 14 bases left in between. The length of the CDR3 is 12 residues. CDR3 region: CASGSTGMRAFF. CDR3 in DNA: TGTGCTAGTGGTTCCACCGGGATGAGGGCTTTCTTT.

The chain links TRBV6-5 to TRBJ2-2; D is possibly TRBD2 (6 bases). CDR1 MNHEY and CDR2 SVGAGI come from the germline V gene. Deletions cut 0 bases from V and 3 bases from J, with 11 bases between. CDR3 length: 16 residues. CDR3 region: CASSYSRRAYTGELFF. The CDR3 coding sequence is TGTGCCAGCAGTTACTCGAGGAGGGCTTACACCGGGGAGCTGTTTTTT.

This chain links TRBV23-1 with TRBJ2-2; 8 bases fit TRBD2. TRBV23-1 carries the ORF label, with uncertain function. V trimming: 4 bases; J trimming: 0 bases; junction bases outside the gene matches: 10. CDR3 size: 18 residues. CDR3 in amino acids: CASSLSPGREPNTGELFF. The CDR3 bases are TGCGCCAGCAGTCTTTCCCCCGGGAGGGAGCCGAACACCGGGGAGCTGTTTTTT.

With regard to this clone: An end of the junction does not agree with germline; a read error may underlie this. V is TRBV7-7 and J is TRBJ2-1, with 8 bases matching TRBD2. From germline, CDR1 is SSHAT and CDR2 FNYEAQ (reference sequence). CDR3 size: 13 residues. The CDR3 sequence is CASSPRAGAGQFF. The CDR3 bases are TGTGCTAGCAGCCCAAGAGCGGGGGCTGGGCAGTTCTTC.

V gene TRBV7-8 combines with J gene TRBJ1-6; 12 nucleotides match TRBD1. After removal of 5 bases from V and 7 bases from J, the junction contained 9 bases not matched to a gene. CDR1 SGHVS and CDR2 FQNEAQ come from the germline V gene. The CDR3 loop spans 17 amino acids. As DNA, the CDR3 is TGTGCCAGCAGCCCGAGGGACAGGGGGCGACGAAATTCACCCCTCCACTTT. Its protein product is CASSPRDRGRRNSPLHF.

The chain uses TRBV7-9 and TRBJ1-2; 7 nucleotides match TRBD1. V dropped 3 bases and J dropped 4; count of bases not matched to a gene: 11. Germline V gene data show CDR1 as SEHNR and CDR2 as FQNEAQ (reference sequence). The CDR3 totals 16 residues. The CDR3 DNA is TGTGCCAGCAGCTTGACCCGGGACAGATACGTCTATGGCTACACCTTC. This gives the protein CASSLTRDRYVYGYTF.

V usage is TRBV18 and J usage is TRBJ2-7; a weak D match, TRBD2 (6 bases). This CDR3 is 13 amino acids long. Germline-derived CDR1 and CDR2 are KGHSH and LQKENI. V was pared by 0 bases and J by 6 bases, with 9 bases between. The CDR3 sequence: CASSPPTRGEQYF. The CDR3 nucleotides read TGTGCCAGCTCACCACCGACTAGGGGCGAGCAGTACTTC.

The chain is built from TRBV28 and TRBJ2-7, with D tentatively TRBD1 (6 bases). Germline V gives CDR1 MDHEN, CDR2 SYDVKM. This CDR3 spans 14 amino acids. The V gene lost 3 bases and the J gene lost 2 bases, with 11 bases spanning the gap. The DNA for the CDR3 is TGTGCCAGCAGTTTCCAACAGGGAGCCTACGAGCAGTACTTC. This translates into CASSFQQGAYEQYF.

This chain's CDR3 is CASLRDRLVNTEAFF. DNA for the CDR3: TGTGCCAGCCTCCGGGACAGGCTCGTGAACACTGAAGCTTTCTTT. The V and J genes are TRBV2 and TRBJ1-1, with 8 bases that match TRBD1. The CDR3 has 15 amino acids. V gave up 8 bases and J gave up 0 bases; unmatched junction bases: 8. Germline CDR1 reads SNHLY; CDR2 reads FYNNEI.

The chain couples TRBV28 to TRBJ1-5; 7 bases line up with TRBD1. V was clipped by 4 bases and J by 2 bases; unmatched bases: 5. The CDR3 extends over 15 amino acids. Germline CDR1 MDHEN, CDR2 SYDVKM. CDR3 amino acids: CASSSGTAGNQPQHF. The CDR3 coding sequence is TGTGCCAGCAGTTCTGGGACAGCGGGCAATCAGCCCCAGCATTTT. Full variable domain (rest looked up from reference TRBV28 and TRBJ1-5): DVKVTQSSRYLVKRTGEKVFLECVQDMDHENMFWYRQDPGLGLRLIYFSYDVKMKEKGDIPEGYSVSREKKERFSLILESASTNQTSMYLCASSSGTAGNQPQHFGDGTRLSIL.

The chain couples TRBV19 to TRBJ1-1; 9 bases are shared with TRBD1. Germline CDR1 is LNHDA and CDR2 is SQIVND (reference sequence). After removal of 9 bases from V and 7 bases from J, the junction contained 6 bases not matched to a gene. CDR3 length: 12 residues. The CDR3 DNA follows: TGTGCCAGCGGACAGGGGAGTGGTGAAGCTTTCTTT. Translated: CASGQGSGEAFF. The full variable domain, its missing parts supplied by reference TRBV19 and TRBJ1-1, is DGGITQSPKYLFRKEGQNVTLSCEQNLNHDAMYWYRQDPGQGLRLIYYSQIVNDFQKGDIAEGYSVSREKKESFPLTVTSAQKNPTAFYLCASGQGSGEAFFGQGTRLTVV.

The chain couples TRBV9 to TRBJ2-7; TRBD2 is a possible D gene (5 bases). The CDR3 consists of 15 residues. V was cut by 0 bases and J by 4 bases, with 14 bases left in between. In germline, CDR1 is SGDLS, CDR2 YYNGEE. CDR3: CASSVELGAAYEQYF. In nucleotides, the CDR3 is TGTGCCAGCAGCGTAGAGTTGGGAGCCGCTTACGAGCAGTACTTC.

CDR3 DNA: TGTGCCACCAGCAGGGCCGGGACAGTGGCTCAGCCCCAGCATTTT. Residues: CATSRAGTVAQPQHF. The chain links TRBV15 to TRBJ1-5, with 7 nucleotides matching TRBD1. The CDR3 loop spans 15 amino acids. Germline V gene sequence: CDR1 LNHNV, CDR2 YYDKDF (reference sequence). V gave up 3 bases and J gave up 6 bases; unmatched junction bases: 8.

The table lists this clone with many counts. V usage is TRBV4-1 and J usage is TRBJ1-2; D unresolved. The length of the CDR3 is 13 residues. The V end was cut by 0 bases, the J end by 3 bases, with 5 bases between. Germline assignment: CDR1 MGHRA and CDR2 YSYEKL. The CDR3, as DNA: TGCGCCAGCAGCCAAGATCGTGACTATGGCTACACCTTC. The encoded protein is CASSQDRDYGYTF.

The rearrangement joins TRBV6-1 to TRBJ1-4; D is perhaps TRBD1 (6 bases). Germline V gene lookup returns CDR1 MNHNS and CDR2 SASEGT. There are 13 residues in the CDR3. Trimming pared 8 bases from V and 4 bases from J, leaving 11 bases between. CDR3: CASGGHLNEKLFF. CDR3 sequence (DNA): TGTGCCAGCGGGGGACACCTTAATGAAAAACTGTTTTTT.